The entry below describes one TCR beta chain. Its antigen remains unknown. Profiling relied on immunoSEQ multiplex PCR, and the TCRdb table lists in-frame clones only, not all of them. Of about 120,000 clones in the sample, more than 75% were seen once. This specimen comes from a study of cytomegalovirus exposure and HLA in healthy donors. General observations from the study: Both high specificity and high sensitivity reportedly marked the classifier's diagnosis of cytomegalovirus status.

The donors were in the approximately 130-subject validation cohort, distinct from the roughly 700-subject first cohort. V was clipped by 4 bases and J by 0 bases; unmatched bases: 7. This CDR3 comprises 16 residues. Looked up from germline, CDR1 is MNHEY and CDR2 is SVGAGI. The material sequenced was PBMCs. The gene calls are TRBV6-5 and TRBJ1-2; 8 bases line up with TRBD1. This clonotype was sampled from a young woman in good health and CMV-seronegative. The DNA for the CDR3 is TGTGCCAGCAGTTCAAGGACAGGGACGGCTAACTATGGCTACACCTTC. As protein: CASSSRTGTANYGYTF.